This T cell receptor beta chain was captured by sequencing in a study of T-cell reconstitution after alpha-beta-depleted transplantation in children. Construction of the TCRbeta library involved unique molecular identifiers. TCRdb fed the PCR reads into MiXCR, producing one record per CDR3 protein. In the table there are some 400,000 distinct CDR3 sequences, around 20% of which are singletons. The CDR3 has 17 residues. Germline V gene data show CDR1 as LGHNA and CDR2 as YSLEER. Trimming removed 3 bases at V and 8 bases at J, with 23 bases between. The chain is built from TRBV4-3 and TRBJ2-1; TRBD1 is a possible D gene (5 bases). The sequence derives from a human donor who donated a stem cell graft to a child with acute myeloid leukemia. The input for sequencing was PBMCs from the stem cell graft donor, taken from the stem cell graft. The CDR3 is CASSHLKGPGSPDEQFF. The DNA of the CDR3 is TGCGCCAGCAGCCATCTAAAGGGGCCGGGTTCCCCGGATGAGCAGTTCTTC.